One TCR beta chain is described in this entry. The CDR3 totals 15 residues. V lost 5 bases and J 3 bases, leaving 16 bases between the germline ends. The germline CDR1 and CDR2 sequences are SGHNT and YENEEA. Sequenced by immunoSEQ multiplex PCR; TCRdb stores in-frame clones only, minus some. The sample yields 400,000 to 450,000 clones, approximately 90% seen once. These data come from a study of blood T cell repertoires in COVID-19. The clonotype was recovered from a man between 18 and 29 years old with COVID-19, enrolled during active disease. Sequencing input: peripheral blood. V is TRBV11-3 and J is TRBJ2-5; maybe TRBD1 (6 bases). CDR3 DNA: TGTGCCAGCAGCCTCAGGGGTGGGCACAAAGAGACCCAGTACTTC. This sequence encodes CASSLRGGHKETQYF.